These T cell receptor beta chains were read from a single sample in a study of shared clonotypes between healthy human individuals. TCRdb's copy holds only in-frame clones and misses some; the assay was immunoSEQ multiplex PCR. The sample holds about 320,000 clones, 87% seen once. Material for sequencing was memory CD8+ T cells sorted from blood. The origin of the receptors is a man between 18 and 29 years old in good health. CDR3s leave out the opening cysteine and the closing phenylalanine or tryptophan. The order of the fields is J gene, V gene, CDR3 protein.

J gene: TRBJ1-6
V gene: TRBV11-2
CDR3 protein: ASSLGQINSPLH

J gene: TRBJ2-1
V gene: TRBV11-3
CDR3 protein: ASSFEFPDEQF

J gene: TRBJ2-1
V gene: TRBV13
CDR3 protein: ASSLEASGGVSQF

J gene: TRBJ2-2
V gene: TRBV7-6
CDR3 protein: ASIAKGFGELF

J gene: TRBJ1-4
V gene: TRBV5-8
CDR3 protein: ASSLGSGAVLGKLF

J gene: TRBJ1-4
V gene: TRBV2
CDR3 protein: ASSDWQGSEKLF

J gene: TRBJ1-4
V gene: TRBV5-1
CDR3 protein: ASTSFPGDEKLF

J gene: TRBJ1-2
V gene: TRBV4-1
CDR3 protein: ASSQPGQGSGYT

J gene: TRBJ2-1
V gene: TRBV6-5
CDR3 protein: ASSYPAGKDYNEQF

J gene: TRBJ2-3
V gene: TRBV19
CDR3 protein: ATERGGTQY

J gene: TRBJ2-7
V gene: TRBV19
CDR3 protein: ASSIDPWRFWEQY

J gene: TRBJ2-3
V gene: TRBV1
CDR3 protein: TSSQGFPPAAYRTDTQY

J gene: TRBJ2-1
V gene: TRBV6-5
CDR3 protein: ASSYLGGVSYNEQF

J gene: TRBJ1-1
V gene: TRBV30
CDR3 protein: AWTRDGNTEAF

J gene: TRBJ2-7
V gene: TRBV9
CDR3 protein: ASSVDPGGKFCEQY

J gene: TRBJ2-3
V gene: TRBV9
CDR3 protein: ASSVSGKQDTQY

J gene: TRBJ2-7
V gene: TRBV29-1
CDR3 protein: SVLDPLEEQY

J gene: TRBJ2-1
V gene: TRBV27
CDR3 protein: ASRISSGGGFVYNEQF

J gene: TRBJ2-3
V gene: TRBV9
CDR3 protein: ASSPTGTSNTQY

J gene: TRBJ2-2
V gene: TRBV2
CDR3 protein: ASSEASLAGEGGELF

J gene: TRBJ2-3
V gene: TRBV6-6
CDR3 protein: AGGDTDTQY

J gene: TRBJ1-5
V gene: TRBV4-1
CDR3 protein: ASSLRTGLINQPQH

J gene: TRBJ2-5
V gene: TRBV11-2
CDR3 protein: ASSGREEETQY

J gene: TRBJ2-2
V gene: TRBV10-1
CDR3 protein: ASSEPSSPGELF

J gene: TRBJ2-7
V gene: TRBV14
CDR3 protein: ASSRVTSGGAFYEQY

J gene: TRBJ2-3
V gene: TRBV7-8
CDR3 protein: ASSSRPGTDTQY

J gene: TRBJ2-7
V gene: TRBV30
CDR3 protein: AWSVGAGEQY

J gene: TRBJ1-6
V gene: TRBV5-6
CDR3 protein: ASSFSGSNSPLH

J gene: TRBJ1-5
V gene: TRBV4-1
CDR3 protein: ASSQEPGLSNQPQH

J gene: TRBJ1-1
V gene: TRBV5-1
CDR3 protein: ASSLAPGYTEAF

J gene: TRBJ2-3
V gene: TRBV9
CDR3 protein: ASSVTSGGLADTQY

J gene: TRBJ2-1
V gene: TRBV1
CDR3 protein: TSSQGYEQF